Following are 27 T cell receptor beta chains from one sample sequenced in a study of T-cell reconstitution after alpha-beta-depleted transplantation in children. The TCRbeta library was prepared with unique molecular identifiers. TCRdb re-analysed the PCR reads in MiXCR, keeping a single row per CDR3 protein. Here the sample spans around 190,000 distinct CDR3 sequences, roughly 6.6% being singletons. The sample in question was PBMCs, obtained before TCRalphabeta/CD19-depleted stem cell transplant. Receptors originate from a boy younger than 10 with acute lymphoblastic leukemia, due to receive a stem cell transplant.

V and J are TRBV7-6 and TRBJ2-1; possibly TRBD1 or TRBD2 for D (5 bases each). Germline CDR1 is SGHVS and CDR2 is FNYEAQ. V was trimmed by 5 bases and J by 8 bases, leaving 19 bases between them. CDR3 length: 15 amino acids. Written as DNA, the CDR3 is TGTGCCAGCAGCATAAACCCCGGGGCAATCCATGAGCAGTTCTTC. Protein product: CASSINPGAIHEQFF. Full variable domain (outside the CDR3, taken from reference TRBV7-6 and TRBJ2-1): GAGVSQSPRYKVTKRGQDVALRCDPISGHVSLYWYRQALGQGPEFLTYFNYEAQQDKSGLPNDRFSAERPEGSISTLTIQRTEQRDSAMYRCASSINPGAIHEQFFGPGTRLTVL.

This clonotype was recorded a few times. Here the CDR3 reads CASSARASYEQYF. In DNA, the CDR3 is TGTGCCAGCAGCGCCAGGGCCTCCTACGAGCAGTACTTC. This chain connects TRBV13 to TRBJ2-7, with D possibly matching TRBD1 (5 bases). Trimming took 5 bases from V and 0 from J, leaving 8 bases between them. Germline CDR1 is PRHDT and CDR2 is FYEKMQ (reference sequence). The CDR3 loop spans 13 amino acids.

This clonotype was detected a few times. The CDR3 loop is CASSSRTGLAFF. CDR3 nucleotides: TGTGCCAGCAGTTCACGGACAGGGCTAGCTTTCTTT. V is TRBV6-5 and J is TRBJ1-1; 8 nucleotides match TRBD1. The germline V gene encodes CDR1 MNHEY and CDR2 SVGAGI. The V and J ends lost 4 bases and 10 bases, in that order; junction bases with no gene match: 5. This CDR3 region has 12 residues.

This clonotype came up many times. The V and J genes are TRBV4-3 and TRBJ2-1; TRBD2 matches at 8 bases. CDR1 and CDR2 (germline): LGHNA, YSLEER. The trim removed 0 bases at V and 4 bases at J, leaving 5 bases unmatched. The CDR3 is made up of 16 amino acids. This CDR3 reads CASSQDLLAEYNEQFF. CDR3 in DNA: TGCGCCAGCAGCCAAGATCTACTAGCGGAATACAATGAGCAGTTCTTC.

This clonotype was recorded a few times. The V call is TRBV10-2, the J call TRBJ2-7, with 8 bases matching TRBD2. The germline V gene encodes CDR1 WSHSY and CDR2 SAAADI. The CDR3 sequence is 13 residues long. Germline trimming cut 8 bases from V and 2 bases from J; bases unmatched to any gene: 5. In DNA form, the CDR3 reads TGCGCCAGCCAGCGGGGGCCGACCTACGAGCAGTACTTC. It specifies CASQRGPTYEQYF.

In this sample, this clonotype turned up many times. V gene TRBV19 combines with J gene TRBJ2-1; perhaps D is TRBD1 or TRBD2 (5 bases each). CDR1 and CDR2 from the germline V gene are LNHDA and SQIVND (reference sequence). The germline V and J ends were trimmed by 1 base and 7 bases, with 11 bases remaining between them. The CDR3 runs to 14 residues. The CDR3 loop is CASSIGVEGNEQFF. In DNA form, the CDR3 reads TGTGCCAGTAGTATAGGGGTAGAGGGGAATGAGCAGTTCTTC.

This clonotype showed up many times. The V gene is TRBV29-1, the J gene TRBJ2-1, with 10 positions matching TRBD2. Germline CDR1 SQVTM, CDR2 ANQGSEA. The V and J ends lost 3 bases and 9 bases, in that order; junction bases with no gene match: 2. This CDR3 is built from 12 residues. The CDR3 region is CSVEGLAPEQFF. CDR3 bases: TGCAGCGTTGAGGGACTAGCGCCTGAGCAGTTCTTC.

This clonotype appeared a few times. This chain links TRBV10-2 with TRBJ2-1; 7 positions agree with TRBD1. Germline CDR1 is WSHSY and CDR2 is SAAADI. V lost 0 bases to trimming and J lost 4 bases; unmatched junction nucleotides: 3. The CDR3 has 15 residues. CDR3 nucleotide sequence: TGCGCCAGCAGTGAGTCGGGACAGCCTTACAATGAGCAGTTCTTC. It encodes CASSESGQPYNEQFF.

This clonotype was detected many times. CDR3: CSASRTGDNEQFF. The CDR3 DNA reads as TGCAGTGCTAGCCGTACAGGAGACAATGAGCAGTTCTTC. The genes are TRBV20-1 and TRBJ2-1, with D maybe TRBD1 (5 bases). The CDR3 has 13 residues. Trimming took off 3 bases at V and 5 bases at J, with 11 bases between the two ends. The germline V gene encodes CDR1 DFQATT and CDR2 SNEGSKA (reference sequence).

This clonotype occurred many times. The chain has TRBV12-3 or TRBV12-4 and TRBJ2-3; no firm D call. The V gene lost 4 bases and the J gene lost 5 bases, with 7 bases spanning the gap. The length of the CDR3 is 12 residues. CDR3 DNA: TGTGCCAGCAGTTCCTATGGAGATACGCAGTATTTT. Its translation: CASSSYGDTQYF.

This clonotype was counted ten times or more. V gene TRBV9 combines with J gene TRBJ2-5, with TRBD2 identical over 7 bases. This CDR3 has 17 amino acids. Trimming took 3 bases from V and 7 from J; bases not matched to a gene: 18. Per the germline V gene, CDR1 is SGDLS and CDR2 is YYNGEE. CDR3 amino acids: CASSGGISGAISGTQYF. In DNA form, the CDR3 reads TGTGCCAGCAGCGGGGGGATAAGCGGGGCAATTTCGGGGACCCAGTACTTC.

The sample holds a few counts of this clonotype. The gene calls are TRBV6-2 or TRBV6-3 and TRBJ2-5; possibly TRBD1 for D (5 bases). V was shortened by 6 bases and J by 8 bases, with 19 bases between the two germline ends. Per the germline V gene, CDR1 is MNHEY and CDR2 is SVGEGT. The CDR3 is made up of 14 amino acids. CDR3 sequence (DNA): TGTGCCAGCAGACCCGTGCAGGGCCATGTTACCCAGTACTTC. This translates into CASRPVQGHVTQYF.

This clonotype was picked up a small number of times. V usage is TRBV29-1 and J usage is TRBJ2-1; TRBD2 might be the D (6 bases). CDR3 length: 17 residues. Germline CDR1 is SQVTM and CDR2 is ANQGSEA. Deletions cut 1 base from V and 1 base from J, with 17 bases between. CDR3 bases: TGCAGCGTTGAAGGCGGGGAGGCGCCGCGGTCCTACAATGAGCAGTTCTTC. Its translation is CSVEGGEAPRSYNEQFF.

This clonotype was picked up many times. The rearrangement uses TRBV20-1 and TRBJ2-1; 8 nucleotides match TRBD2. After removal of 0 bases from V and 6 bases from J, the junction contained 7 bases not matched to a gene. Germline-derived CDR1 and CDR2 are DFQATT and SNEGSKA (reference sequence). The CDR3 extends over 15 amino acids. The CDR3: CSAREVLAGSNEQFF. The CDR3 region has the DNA TGCAGTGCTAGAGAGGTGCTAGCGGGTAGCAATGAGCAGTTCTTC.

This clonotype has a count of ten or more. This chain connects TRBV20-1 to TRBJ2-7, with D unclear. This CDR3 is 15 amino acids long. The V end was cut by 3 bases, the J end by 0 bases, with 15 bases between. The germline CDR1 and CDR2 sequences are DFQATT and SNEGSKA (reference sequence). The DNA of the CDR3 is TGCAGTGCTAGGAGTTTCGGGTCGGCCTCCTACGAGCAGTACTTC. As protein: CSARSFGSASYEQYF.

The table lists this clonotype with a few counts. The chain carries TRBV2 and TRBJ1-2; TRBD1 agrees at 8 bases. The CDR3 totals 10 residues. Germline loops: CDR1 SNHLY, CDR2 FYNNEI. V was clipped by 9 bases and J by 6 bases; unmatched bases: 0. CDR3 bases: TGTGCCAGGACAGGGGATGGCTACACCTTC. Protein: CARTGDGYTF.

The rearrangement joins TRBV27 to TRBJ2-5; D possibly matches TRBD1 or TRBD2 (7 bases each). The CDR3 runs to 13 residues. Trimming stripped 6 bases from V and 5 bases from J, with 13 bases between. In germline, CDR1 is MNHEY, CDR2 SMNVEV (reference sequence). This chain's CDR3 is CASSVRGGETQYF. The CDR3, as DNA: TGTGCCAGCAGCGTCAGGGGGGGGGAGACCCAGTACTTC.

The table lists this clonotype with many counts. The chain links TRBV27 to TRBJ2-3; D may be TRBD1 (5 bases). The length of the CDR3 is 13 residues. V dropped 6 bases and J dropped 7 bases, with 14 bases sitting between them. Germline V gives CDR1 MNHEY, CDR2 SMNVEV (reference sequence). Here the CDR3 reads CASSLLGVYTQYF. In DNA, the CDR3 is TGTGCCAGCAGCCTCTTAGGGGTTTATACGCAGTATTTT.

This clonotype was counted ten times or more. The chain recombines TRBV5-1 with TRBJ2-3; 8 nucleotides agree with TRBD2. Germline trimming cut 4 bases from V and 5 bases from J; bases unmatched to any gene: 9. Germline V lookup: CDR1 SGHRS, CDR2 YFSETQ. There are 15 residues in the CDR3. The CDR3 DNA sequence: TGCGCCAGCAGCCAACTAGCGGAACGGCGAGATACGCAGTATTTT. It encodes CASSQLAERRDTQYF.

This clonotype was observed many times. The J gene is TRBJ1-1, the V gene TRBV27; 7 bases map to TRBD1. There are 15 residues in the CDR3. Germline CDR1 and CDR2: MNHEY and SMNVEV (reference sequence). Trimming took 6 bases from V and 4 from J; bases not matched to a gene: 11. The CDR3 DNA reads as TGTGCCAGCAGGCCCCATACACAGGGGACCACTGAAGCTTTCTTT. This encodes CASRPHTQGTTEAFF.

This clonotype was picked up a small number of times. The chain carries TRBV29-1 and TRBJ2-5, with no clear D. The V gene's germline CDR1 is SQVTM and CDR2 ANQGSEA. The CDR3 loop spans 13 amino acids. Trimming removed 2 bases from V and 4 bases from J, with 11 bases in between. The CDR3 nucleotides are TGCAGCGTTGAACCCAGCGATCGAGAGACCCAGTACTTC. Amino acids: CSVEPSDRETQYF.

Only a few counts were recorded for this clonotype. The gene calls are TRBV28 and TRBJ1-1; the D gene is possibly TRBD1 (5 bases). The V end was cut by 7 bases, the J end by 5 bases, with 26 bases between. This CDR3 has 17 amino acids. The germline V gene has CDR1 MDHEN and CDR2 SYDVKM. The CDR3 DNA sequence: TGTGCCAGCATCCCCACAAAGCCTACGGGGCCGGGAACTGAAGCTTTCTTT. Residues: CASIPTKPTGPGTEAFF.

This clonotype has a count of ten or more. The chain links TRBV6-2 or TRBV6-3 to TRBJ2-2; D gene uncertain. This CDR3 is 12 amino acids long. The germline V gene encodes CDR1 MNHEY and CDR2 SVGEGT. The germline V and J ends were trimmed by 10 bases and 0 bases, with 6 bases remaining between them. This chain's CDR3 is CATSTNTGELFF. The CDR3 nucleotides read TGTGCCACCAGCACGAACACCGGGGAGCTGTTTTTT.

This clonotype showed up many times. The V gene is TRBV10-2, the J gene TRBJ2-2, with TRBD1 matching 11 bases. The germline gives CDR1 WSHSY, CDR2 SAAADI. J was trimmed by 9 bases and V by 4 bases; bases with no gene match: 1. The CDR3 extends over 13 amino acids. DNA for the CDR3: TGCGCCAGCAGTGGGACAGGGGGCAGGGAGCTGTTTTTT. Translation: CASSGTGGRELFF.

In its sample, this clonotype was seen a few times. Here the CDR3 DNA reads TGTGCCAGCTCACCACGAACGGGGGAAAAACTGTTTTTT. Protein product: CASSPRTGEKLFF. V gene TRBV18 combines with J gene TRBJ1-4; D is unresolved. The CDR3 covers 13 residues. V was shortened by 1 base and J by 8 bases, with 8 bases between the two germline ends. Germline CDR1 is KGHSH and CDR2 is LQKENI.

Ten or more counts support this clonotype. The chain recombines TRBV20-1 with TRBJ2-4, with D possibly being TRBD2 (6 bases). Germline V lookup: CDR1 DFQATT, CDR2 SNEGSKA (reference sequence). The CDR3 length is 15 residues. The ends were cut back, 3 bases at V and 7 bases at J, with 19 bases in the middle. The CDR3 region has the DNA TGCAGTGCTAGGACAACGCCGGGGGTGTGGAACATTCAGTACTTC. This encodes CSARTTPGVWNIQYF.

Remarks on this clonotype: Given the absence of the conserved phenylalanine or tryptophan at the CDR3 end, a read error is likely. The CDR3 DNA reads as TGCAGTGCTAACCGCGGGGGGCCGAGCAATGTGCAGTTCCTC. Translation: CSANRGGPSNVQFL. The chain couples TRBV20-1 to TRBJ2-1; 8 bases fit TRBD2. This CDR3 region has 14 residues. Germline-derived CDR1 and CDR2 are DFQATT and SNEGSKA (reference sequence).